The 18 T cell receptor beta chains presented below share a single source sample, sequenced in a study of T cells in localized non-small cell lung cancer. Here immunoSEQ multiplex PCR was the method, and the copy in TCRdb shows in-frame clones only, minus some. This sample has more than 950 clones, with 15% to 20% found just once. Specimen: lung tumor tissue, collected before any cancer treatment. The source of these receptors is a woman aged 35 to 69 with stage II lung adenocarcinoma.

This chain connects TRBV5-1 to TRBJ1-4; 8 positions match TRBD1. The CDR3 spans 16 residues. J gave up 0 bases and V 0 bases, and 1 base lay outside the gene matches. Germline-derived CDR1 and CDR2 are SGHRS and YFSETQ. The CDR3 here is CASSLGTGTTNEKLFF. The CDR3 bases are TGCGCCAGCAGCTTGGGGACAGGGACAACTAATGAAAAACTGTTTTTT.

This clone is medium-sized within its sample. The V gene is TRBV1, the J gene TRBJ2-1; the D segment call TRBD2 is taken from the table without a DNA check. TRBV1 is a recognized pseudogene. This CDR3 region has 15 residues. CDR3 sequence reads: CASGLGLAEYNEQFF. In nucleotides, the CDR3 is TGCGCCAGCGGCCTAGGACTAGCGGAATACAATGAGCAGTTCTTC.

The chain is built from TRBV29-1 and TRBJ2-7; 10 positions match TRBD1. V gave up 7 bases and J gave up 5 bases; unmatched junction bases: 8. The CDR3 runs to 13 residues. CDR1 and CDR2 (germline): SQVTM, ANQGSEA. CDR3 loop: CSGFSGQGNEQYF. CDR3 bases: TGCAGCGGATTCTCGGGACAGGGGAACGAGCAGTACTTC.

This CDR3 reads CASSFGQGASYEQYF. CDR3 coding DNA: TGTGCCAGCAGCTTCGGACAGGGGGCGTCCTACGAGCAGTACTTC. The rearrangement uses TRBV11-3 and TRBJ2-7; 11 bases line up with TRBD1. With V trimmed by 3 bases and J by 1 base, 2 bases remained unmatched. CDR1 and CDR2 (germline): SGHNT, YENEEA. The CDR3 has 15 amino acids.

The rearrangement uses TRBV11-3 and TRBJ2-2; no clear D. CDR1 and CDR2 from the germline V gene are SGHNT and YENEEA. The CDR3 has 14 amino acids. V was cut by 5 bases and J by 4 bases, with 11 bases left in between. The CDR3 DNA is TGTGCCAGCAGCGCGTCTCATTTCACCGGGGAGCTGTTTTTT. Translated: CASSASHFTGELFF.

V and J are TRBV19 and TRBJ2-7; 10 bases are a match to TRBD2. V trimming: 6 bases; J trimming: 0 bases; junction bases outside the gene matches: 5. CDR3 length equals 15 residues. The germline gives CDR1 LNHDA, CDR2 SQIVND (reference sequence). The CDR3 region is CASRGLAENSYEQYF. CDR3 nucleotides: TGTGCCAGTAGAGGACTAGCGGAAAACTCCTACGAGCAGTACTTC.

The chain joins TRBV29-1 to TRBJ1-1; 8 nucleotides match TRBD1. V lost 5 bases and J lost 1; bases outside the gene matches: 6. Germline CDR1 SQVTM, CDR2 ANQGSEA. CDR3 size: 14 residues. As DNA, the CDR3 is TGCAGCGTTTCCCCCGGGACAGGGAACACTGAAGCTTTCTTT. Translated, it gives CSVSPGTGNTEAFF.

This chain links TRBV18 with TRBJ2-3, with D possibly being TRBD2 (5 bases). The CDR3 sequence is 18 residues long. Trimming took 3 bases from V and 6 from J, leaving 25 bases between them. Germline V gene lookup returns CDR1 KGHSH and CDR2 LQKENI. The CDR3 bases are TGTGCCAGCTCACCCCCGGAGCATGTTCGCTCTACGGGGGATACGCAGTATTTT. Protein: CASSPPEHVRSTGDTQYF.

This clone is medium-sized. At one end the junction does not follow the germline gene, possibly because of a read error. The chain employs TRBV6-8 and TRBJ1-5; D gene ambiguous. Germline V lookup: CDR1 MNHGY, CDR2 SAAAGT. The length of the CDR3 is 15 residues. The CDR3 reads CAISAVDGINQPQHF. In nucleotides, the CDR3 is TGTGCCATCAGTGCCGTGGACGGTATCAATCAGCCCCAGCATTTT.

The chain combines TRBV9 with TRBJ1-1, with unresolved D. V lost 7 bases and J lost 1, with 14 bases in between. The CDR3 consists of 14 residues. Germline loops: CDR1 SGDLS, CDR2 YYNGEE. CDR3 nucleotide sequence: TGTGCCAGCTCTCGTGGGTGGGAGAACACTGAAGCTTTCTTT. This gives the protein CASSRGWENTEAFF.

This clone was detected only a few times. This chain uses TRBV6-8 with TRBJ1-1; no clear D gene. There are 14 residues in the CDR3. From germline, CDR1 is MNHGY and CDR2 SAAAGT. V dropped 6 bases and J dropped 0 bases, with 11 bases sitting between them. DNA for the CDR3: TGTGCCAGCAGGTTGGTGGGAATGAACACTGAAGCTTTCTTT. It codes for CASRLVGMNTEAFF.

The gene calls are TRBV6-1 and TRBJ1-4; D possibly corresponds to TRBD1 (6 bases). With 0 bases removed from V and 8 bases from J, the gap between germline ends came to 13 bases. This CDR3 is 15 amino acids long. Germline assignment: CDR1 MNHNS and CDR2 SASEGT. The CDR3 region has the DNA TGTGCCAGCAGTGAAGCGCTGGGGGCAGGGGAAAAACTGTTTTTT. This codes for CASSEALGAGEKLFF.

By sample fraction, this clone is medium-sized (0.01 to 0.1%). The rearrangement joins TRBV11-3 to TRBJ2-2; D may match TRBD1 or TRBD2 (5 bases each). V lost 2 bases to trimming and J lost 8 bases, with 15 bases between them. CDR1 and CDR2 (germline): SGHNT, YENEEA. CDR3 length: 15 amino acids. The CDR3: CASSLMTARGGELFF. The CDR3 DNA sequence: TGTGCCAGCAGCTTAATGACAGCCCGAGGGGGGGAGCTGTTTTTT.

The chain carries TRBV9 and TRBJ1-1; possible D gene TRBD1, 5 bases. The ends were cut back, 1 base at V and 7 bases at J, with 11 bases in the middle. Germline-derived CDR1 and CDR2 are SGDLS and YYNGEE. This CDR3 contains 13 residues. The CDR3 region is CASSVYGAGEAFF. The CDR3 DNA is TGTGCCAGCAGCGTATACGGGGCTGGTGAAGCTTTCTTT.

V and J are TRBV19 and TRBJ2-5; 10 bases are shared with TRBD1. The CDR3 spans 14 residues. Germline trimming cut 6 bases from V and 4 bases from J; bases unmatched to any gene: 5. Germline values: CDR1 LNHDA, CDR2 SQIVND (reference sequence). CDR3 protein: CASRLTGGRETQYF. The CDR3 DNA reads as TGTGCCAGTAGACTGACAGGGGGCAGAGAGACCCAGTACTTC.

This clone came up a few times. The DNA of the CDR3 is TGTGCCAGCAGCGTAGCTGAACTGGAGACCCAGTACTTC. This encodes CASSVAELETQYF. The gene calls are TRBV9 and TRBJ2-5; unclear D gene. Germline V gives CDR1 SGDLS, CDR2 YYNGEE. The CDR3 runs 13 residues. The V end lost 0 bases, the J end lost 5 bases, and 8 bases lay between the germline ends.

This clone was picked up a small number of times. This chain joins TRBV11-3 and TRBJ2-3; D remains ambiguous. The CDR3 extends over 15 amino acids. V dropped 2 bases and J dropped 0 bases, with 9 bases sitting between them. Germline V gives CDR1 SGHNT, CDR2 YENEEA. The CDR3 here is CASSLNYWSTDTQYF. The CDR3 DNA sequence: TGTGCCAGCAGCTTAAATTATTGGAGCACAGATACGCAGTATTTT.

By proportion, this clone is large. The chain uses TRBV9 and TRBJ1-2; D is possibly TRBD1 (5 bases). V was trimmed by 6 bases and J by 2 bases, leaving 11 bases between them. This CDR3 is 13 amino acids long. CDR1 and CDR2 (germline): SGDLS, YYNGEE. DNA of the CDR3: TGTGCCAGCACCCTCGGGACCAACTATGGCTACACCTTC. Translating gives CASTLGTNYGYTF.